These 27 T cell receptor beta chains came from one sample sequenced in a study of response to subunit inactivated influenza vaccine. TCRdb recomputed calls from the RT-PCR reads with MiXCR, one row per CDR3 protein. Of about 830,000 distinct CDR3 sequences listed, 15% to 20% are singletons. Sequenced here: PBMCs from blood, sampled 5 days after vaccination. Receptors were obtained from a man in his fifties who received an inactivated influenza vaccine.

This clonotype turned up a few times. V gene TRBV5-1 combines with J gene TRBJ1-4; 8 nucleotides line up with TRBD1. Germline V gene data show CDR1 as SGHRS and CDR2 as YFSETQ. CDR3 length: 15 amino acids. With V trimmed by 0 bases and J by 2 bases, 0 bases remained unmatched. The CDR3 protein is CASSLGQGTNEKLFF. The CDR3 DNA reads TGCGCCAGCAGCTTGGGACAGGGGACTAATGAAAAACTGTTTTTT.

J is TRBJ2-2 and V is TRBV6-2 or TRBV6-3; D tentatively reads TRBD1 or TRBD2 (6 bases each). Trimming took off 10 bases at V and 2 bases at J, with 11 bases between the two ends. The CDR3 sequence is 13 residues long. Germline assignment: CDR1 MNHEY and CDR2 SVGEGT. CDR3 DNA: TGTGCCACCGCGGGACACAACACCGGGGAGCTGTTTTTT. It codes for CATAGHNTGELFF.

This sequence joins TRBV27 and TRBJ2-7; D not resolved. CDR3 size: 16 residues. CDR1 and CDR2 from the germline V gene are MNHEY and SMNVEV (reference sequence). With 0 bases removed from V and 0 bases from J, the gap between germline ends came to 12 bases. The CDR3 is CASSLSPSLSSYEQYF. The CDR3 DNA reads as TGTGCCAGCAGTTTATCGCCCAGTCTCAGCTCCTACGAGCAGTACTTC.

The gene calls are TRBV11-2 and TRBJ2-1; D is perhaps TRBD2 (6 bases). There are 13 residues in the CDR3. Germline V gene sequence: CDR1 SGHAT, CDR2 FQNNGV. Trimming took 2 bases from V and 9 from J, leaving 11 bases between them. For the CDR3, the DNA is TGTGCCAGCAGCTTATCTAGCGCTTTTGAGCAGTTCTTC. It is translated as CASSLSSAFEQFF.

This clonotype was counted only a few times. The chain recombines TRBV6-2 or TRBV6-3 with TRBJ2-7; tentatively, D is TRBD2 (6 bases). Germline V gene sequence: CDR1 MNHEY, CDR2 SVGEGT. V gave up 6 bases and J gave up 0 bases, with 15 bases separating them. The length of the CDR3 is 15 residues. The CDR3 DNA is TGTGCCAGCAGGAAGGGGACTCGAAGCTCCTACGAGCAGTACTTC. It encodes CASRKGTRSSYEQYF.

The sample holds many counts of this clonotype. The CDR3 protein is CASSSRQGPDTQYF. CDR3 nucleotide sequence: TGTGCCAGCAGTTCAAGACAGGGTCCGGATACGCAGTATTTT. The chain joins TRBV12-3 or TRBV12-4 to TRBJ2-3, with TRBD1 identical over 7 bases. Trimming cost V 4 bases and J 6 bases; bases outside gene matches: 7. There are 14 residues in the CDR3.

This clonotype appeared once. This may be a read error: a much more frequent sequence differs by one nucleotide. The chain carries TRBV20-1 and TRBJ2-4; perhaps TRBD2 as D (5 bases). The CDR3 is 15 residues long. In germline, CDR1 is DFQATT, CDR2 SNEGSKA (reference sequence). CDR3 in amino acids: CSADDPAEGKNIHYF. The CDR3 nucleotides read TGCAGTGCTGATGACCCGGCCGAGGGTAAAAACATTCACTACTTC.

The table lists this clonotype with a few counts. The chain carries TRBV20-1 and TRBJ1-2, with D unclear. Germline V gene sequence: CDR1 DFQATT, CDR2 SNEGSKA (reference sequence). Trimming cost V 3 bases and J 3 bases, with 11 bases left between them. This CDR3 has 13 residues. CDR3 sequence (DNA): TGCAGTGCTAGTAAGCATCGGGACTATGGCTACACCTTC. Residues: CSASKHRDYGYTF.

This clonotype was counted a few times. The J gene is TRBJ1-3, the V gene TRBV5-1; the D gene is possibly TRBD1 (5 bases). Trimming shortened V by 2 bases and J by 0 bases, and 12 bases separated the two germline ends. The germline V gene has CDR1 SGHRS and CDR2 YFSETQ. This CDR3 has 16 residues. The CDR3 nucleotides read TGCGCCAGCAGCTTAGAGGGACGGTTCTCTGGAAACACCATATATTTT. Protein: CASSLEGRFSGNTIYF.

The chain has TRBV4-1 and TRBJ1-1, with unresolved D. The germline CDR1 and CDR2 sequences are MGHRA and YSYEKL. The CDR3 covers 15 residues. The ends were cut back, 1 base at V and 1 base at J, with 10 bases in the middle. The CDR3, as DNA: TGCGCCAGCAGCCAAGGGTGGTTTGGGAACACTGAAGCTTTCTTT. It specifies CASSQGWFGNTEAFF.

J is TRBJ2-5 and V is TRBV30; no reliable D call. This CDR3 region has 14 residues. Germline V gene data show CDR1 as GTSNPN and CDR2 as SVGIG (reference sequence). As DNA, the CDR3 is TGTGCATTCGTCGGACGGCCCCCCCAAGAGACCCAGTACTTC. Protein product: CAFVGRPPQETQYF.

The sample holds many counts of this clonotype. The V gene is TRBV29-1, the J gene TRBJ2-2, with unresolved D. With 6 bases removed from V and 7 bases from J, the gap between germline ends came to 15 bases. Germline values: CDR1 SQVTM, CDR2 ANQGSEA. This CDR3 is 13 amino acids long. The CDR3 coding sequence is TGCAGCGTCGGCCGACGCAGCAACGGGGAGCTGTTTTTT. Encoded protein: CSVGRRSNGELFF.

This chain uses TRBV20-1 with TRBJ2-2, with 10 bases identical to TRBD2. V gave up 0 bases and J gave up 5 bases; unmatched junction bases: 12. CDR1 and CDR2 from the germline V gene are DFQATT and SNEGSKA (reference sequence). CDR3 length: 18 amino acids. CDR3 residues: CSARDLLAGAPSTGELFF. In DNA, the CDR3 is TGCAGTGCTAGAGATTTGCTAGCGGGGGCGCCTTCGACCGGGGAGCTGTTTTTT.

In this sample, this clonotype turned up a few times. V is TRBV29-1 and J is TRBJ2-3, with D possibly being TRBD2 (6 bases). The length of the CDR3 is 14 residues. Germline V gene lookup returns CDR1 SQVTM and CDR2 ANQGSEA. Trimming removed 7 bases from V and 1 base from J, with 15 bases in between. This CDR3 reads CSGGRSGGTDTQYF. For the CDR3, the DNA is TGCAGCGGGGGCCGTAGCGGAGGCACAGATACGCAGTATTTT.

The V and J genes are TRBV10-3 and TRBJ1-5; perhaps TRBD1 as D (5 bases). This CDR3 spans 14 amino acids. CDR1 and CDR2 from the germline V gene are ENHRY and SYGVKD. V lost 8 bases and J lost 5, with 16 bases in between. CDR3 DNA sequence: TGTGCCATCGGGGACCCGTGGGAGCATCAGCCCCAGCATTTT. Its protein product is CAIGDPWEHQPQHF.

The chain carries TRBV28 and TRBJ2-7, with a possible D match to TRBD2 (5 bases). Deletions cut 3 bases from V and 4 bases from J, with 16 bases between. The germline V gene encodes CDR1 MDHEN and CDR2 SYDVKM. The CDR3 extends over 15 amino acids. The CDR3 is CASSFERESRYEQYF. CDR3 in DNA: TGTGCCAGCAGTTTCGAGAGGGAGAGTAGGTACGAGCAGTACTTC.

J is TRBJ1-1 and V is TRBV5-1; D gene unclear. V lost 2 bases to trimming and J lost 0 bases, with 11 bases between them. Looked up from germline, CDR1 is SGHRS and CDR2 is YFSETQ. The CDR3 totals 15 residues. The CDR3 nucleotides are TGCGCCAGCAGCTTAGCCCCAGAAATGAACACTGAAGCTTTCTTT. It is translated as CASSLAPEMNTEAFF.

The sample holds a few counts of this clonotype. This rearrangement joins TRBV5-1 to TRBJ2-1; 10 bases match TRBD2. The J segment lost 8 bases and the V segment lost 0 bases, leaving 11 bases of the junction unmatched. Germline CDR1 is SGHRS and CDR2 is YFSETQ. The CDR3 length is 17 residues. As DNA, the CDR3 is TGCGCCAGCAGCTTGGTGTCTAGCGGGAGACGTACGGATGAGCAGTTCTTC. Its translation is CASSLVSSGRRTDEQFF.

J is TRBJ1-2 and V is TRBV18, with a weak D call TRBD1 (6 bases). The CDR3 runs to 15 residues. CDR1 KGHSH and CDR2 LQKENI come from the germline V gene. V gave up 0 bases and J gave up 4 bases, with 12 bases separating them. CDR3 sequence (DNA): TGTGCCAGCTCACCACCGGGGGGCTCCCGCTATGGCTACACCTTC. Its translation is CASSPPGGSRYGYTF.

The rearrangement links TRBV12-3 or TRBV12-4 to TRBJ2-7; D unclear. With 2 bases removed from V and 3 bases from J, the gap between germline ends came to 14 bases. This CDR3 spans 15 amino acids. CDR3 in DNA: TGTGCCAGCAGTTTAACTTTTGGCGGATTCTACGAGCAGTACTTC. Its translation is CASSLTFGGFYEQYF.

This clonotype was found many times. The chain carries TRBV5-1 and TRBJ2-7; possible D gene TRBD2, 6 bases. The V and J ends lost 6 bases and 2 bases respectively, with 15 bases between them. CDR1 is SGHRS, CDR2 YFSETQ, per germline. The CDR3 contains 14 residues. CDR3 sequence reads: CASNLDSGPYEQYF. DNA for the CDR3: TGCGCCAGCAACCTCGATAGCGGACCCTACGAGCAGTACTTC.

The chain carries TRBV4-3 and TRBJ2-3; 7 bases fit TRBD2. With V trimmed by 0 bases and J by 5 bases, 8 bases remained unmatched. CDR3 length: 16 amino acids. Germline assignment: CDR1 LGHNA and CDR2 YSLEER. DNA for the CDR3: TGCGCCAGCAGCCAAGATCAGCGGGATCATTTAGATACGCAGTATTTT. Encoded protein: CASSQDQRDHLDTQYF.

This clonotype occurred a few times. The chain's CDR3 is CASSPRRGPNYGYTF. In nucleotides, the CDR3 is TGTGCCAGCAGCCCTCGCCGGGGACCTAACTATGGCTACACCTTC. J is TRBJ1-2 and V is TRBV12-3 or TRBV12-4; D is possibly TRBD1 (5 bases). This CDR3 region has 15 residues. Between the trimmed V and J ends, which lost 6 bases and 0 bases, there was a span of 14 bases.

The rearrangement joins TRBV5-1 to TRBJ2-7; 8 bases are shared with TRBD1. The V gene's germline CDR1 is SGHRS and CDR2 YFSETQ. The CDR3 is made up of 15 amino acids. V was clipped by 6 bases and J by 0 bases; unmatched bases: 8. The CDR3, as DNA: TGCGCCAGCACCGGACAGGGACCAAGCTCCTACGAGCAGTACTTC. It yields the protein CASTGQGPSSYEQYF.

The chain carries TRBV6-1 and TRBJ1-3; 8 bases match TRBD1. J was trimmed by 3 bases and V by 5 bases; bases with no gene match: 6. The germline V gene encodes CDR1 MNHNS and CDR2 SASEGT. The CDR3 runs 15 residues. CDR3 amino acids: CASSRTGLGGNTIYF. The CDR3, as DNA: TGTGCCAGCAGTAGGACAGGGTTGGGTGGAAACACCATATATTTT.

This chain links TRBV5-4 with TRBJ2-1; D ambiguous. V lost 1 base, J lost 1 base, and 9 bases lay in between. The CDR3 covers 15 residues. The germline V gene has CDR1 SGHNT and CDR2 YYREEE (reference sequence). CDR3 bases: TGTGCCAGCAGCTTGAGGCAGGTGTCCTACAATGAGCAGTTCTTC. Encoded protein: CASSLRQVSYNEQFF.

In this sample, this clonotype turned up many times. The V call is TRBV20-1, the J call TRBJ1-6; D unclear. The CDR3 totals 15 residues. V lost 1 base and J 0 bases, leaving 7 bases between the germline ends. Germline CDR1 and CDR2: DFQATT and SNEGSKA (reference sequence). The chain's CDR3 is CSARAGSSYNSPLHF. As DNA, the CDR3 is TGCAGTGCTAGAGCGGGGAGCTCCTATAATTCACCCCTCCACTTT.